The rows below give T cell receptor beta chains drawn from one sample of a study of a mutant IDH1 vaccine in newly diagnosed glioma. Assay used: immunoSEQ multiplex PCR; TCRdb lists only in-frame clones, some missing. The profile shows 50,000 to 65,000 clones, about nine tenths of them singletons. The antigens these receptors bind are not known. The sequencing used PBMCs, collected from a glioma patient whose treatment included an IDH1 peptide vaccine. The source is a man between 35 and 55 years old with glioma. CDR3s include the opening cysteine and the closing phenylalanine or tryptophan. A D gene is named only where the DNA matches it firmly. Not every row has a clone size; where given, it reads once, few, many or a size class.

J | V | size | D | CDR3
TRBJ2-5 | TRBV5-1 | once | TRBD2 | CASARAGELETQYF
TRBJ1-4 | TRBV7-9 | NA | TRBD1 | CASSPGQGIGKLFF
TRBJ2-7 | TRBV6-1 | NA | TRBD1 | CASSVRDRVGEQYF
TRBJ1-2 | TRBV5-1 | NA | NA | CASSLGGRANYGYTF
TRBJ1-4 | TRBV28 | NA | NA | CASRPREGREKLFF
TRBJ2-7 | TRBV19 | NA | NA | CASSPQGHLNSYEQYF
TRBJ2-7 | TRBV7-2 | NA | NA | CASSLDLGEQYF
TRBJ2-7 | TRBV7-2 | NA | TRBD2 | CASSRTSGFSPYEQYF
TRBJ2-3 | TRBV27 | NA | NA | CASSPRGDTQYF
TRBJ2-7 | TRBV7-7 | NA | NA | CASSRSGSYEQYF
TRBJ2-4 | TRBV25-1 | NA | NA | CASSDSLAKNIQYF
TRBJ2-7 | TRBV7-2 | NA | NA | CASSLVAGGTYYEQYF
TRBJ2-7 | TRBV7-9 | NA | NA | CASSPKLRLGAEQYF
TRBJ1-3 | TRBV18 | NA | NA | CASSLRSGEGDTIYF
TRBJ2-5 | TRBV21-1 | NA | NA | CASSKQGLETQYF